This TCR beta chain was observed in a study of T cell responses to AZD1222 COVID-19 vaccine. Findings of the study overall: Baseline testing showed seropositivity in only a handful of AZD1222 recipients. Repertoires were obtained only post-peak T cell response. Among the donors, most were white British and more were female, and clonal diversity was possibly underestimated.

This table comes from immunoSEQ multiplex PCR, and its TCRdb copy is limited to in-frame clones, with some not included. The table includes 75,000 to 95,000 clones, 70% to 90% detected once. Regarding this clone: Antigen unknown.

The source is an adult in good health. This specimen was peripheral blood, taken on day 0 of AZD1222 vaccination.

CDR3 region: CASSPPSGGEAEAFF. The CDR3 coding sequence is TGTGCCAGCTCACCACCGTCGGGAGGAGAGGCTGAAGCTTTCTTT. The V and J genes are TRBV18 and TRBJ1-1; no clear D gene. CDR3 length: 15 residues. The V and J ends lost 0 bases and 6 bases respectively, with 14 bases between them. Germline lookup yields CDR1 KGHSH and CDR2 LQKENI.